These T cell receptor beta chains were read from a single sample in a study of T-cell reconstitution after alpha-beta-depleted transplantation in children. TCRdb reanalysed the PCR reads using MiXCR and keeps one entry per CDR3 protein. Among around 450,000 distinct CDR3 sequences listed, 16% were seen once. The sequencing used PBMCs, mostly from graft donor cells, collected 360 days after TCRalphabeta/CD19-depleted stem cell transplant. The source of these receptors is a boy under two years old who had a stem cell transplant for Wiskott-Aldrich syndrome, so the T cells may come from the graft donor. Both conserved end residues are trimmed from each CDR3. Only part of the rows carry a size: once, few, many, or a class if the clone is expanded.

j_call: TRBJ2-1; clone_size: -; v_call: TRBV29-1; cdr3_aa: SVPTGTYEQF
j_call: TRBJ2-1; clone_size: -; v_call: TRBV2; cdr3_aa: TCSFGAGTSRPSYNEQF
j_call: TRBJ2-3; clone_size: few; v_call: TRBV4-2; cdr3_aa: ASSRTVSTDTQY
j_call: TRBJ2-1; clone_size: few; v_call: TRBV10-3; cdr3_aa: AILVNSHNEQF
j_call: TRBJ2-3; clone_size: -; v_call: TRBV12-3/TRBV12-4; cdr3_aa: ASSSPSSRARTDTQY
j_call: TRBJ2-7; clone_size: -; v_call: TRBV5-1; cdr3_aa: ASSPMGSPGRSYSEQY
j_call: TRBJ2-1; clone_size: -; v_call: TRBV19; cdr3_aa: ASSIARLESNEQF
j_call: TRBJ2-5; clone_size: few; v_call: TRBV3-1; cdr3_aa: ASSPGLAGGGETQY
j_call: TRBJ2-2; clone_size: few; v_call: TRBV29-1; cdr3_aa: SVGSLSSGELF
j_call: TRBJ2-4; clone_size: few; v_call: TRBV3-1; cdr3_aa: ASSQAASGAT
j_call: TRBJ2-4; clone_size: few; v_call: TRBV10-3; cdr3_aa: AISEGDIQY
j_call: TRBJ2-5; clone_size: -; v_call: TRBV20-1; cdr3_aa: SARELWNLGLSRSQETQY
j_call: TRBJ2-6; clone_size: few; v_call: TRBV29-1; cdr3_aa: SVEAGGGPGANVLT
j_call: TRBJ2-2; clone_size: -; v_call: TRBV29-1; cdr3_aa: SVVASTGELF
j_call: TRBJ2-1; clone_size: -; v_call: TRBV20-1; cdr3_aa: SAQLAGGYNEQF
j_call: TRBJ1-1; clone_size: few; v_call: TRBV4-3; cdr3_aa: ASSQEWGGMNTEAF
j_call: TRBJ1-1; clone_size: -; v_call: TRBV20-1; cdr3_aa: SARSRIEAF
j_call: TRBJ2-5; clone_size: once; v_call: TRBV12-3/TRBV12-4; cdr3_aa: ASSDGLAGGFNQETQY
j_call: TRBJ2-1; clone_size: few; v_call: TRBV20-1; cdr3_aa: SARGQASSAYEQF
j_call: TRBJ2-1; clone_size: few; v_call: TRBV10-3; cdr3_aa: ATVGTADNEQF
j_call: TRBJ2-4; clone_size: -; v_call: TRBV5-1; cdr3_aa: ASSLVDRSVGIQY
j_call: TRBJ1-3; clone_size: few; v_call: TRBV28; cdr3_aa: ASSFDGRSSGNTIY
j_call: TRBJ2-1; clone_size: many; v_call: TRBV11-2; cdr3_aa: ASSLNRGYNEQF
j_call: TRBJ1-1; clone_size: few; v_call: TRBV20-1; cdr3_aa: SAHEWDLTEAF
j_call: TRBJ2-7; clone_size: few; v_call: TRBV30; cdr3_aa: AWQGARYEQY
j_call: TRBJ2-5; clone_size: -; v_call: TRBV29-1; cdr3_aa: SARGRGGETQY
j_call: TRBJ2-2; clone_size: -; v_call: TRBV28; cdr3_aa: ASSFRDRSFTGELF
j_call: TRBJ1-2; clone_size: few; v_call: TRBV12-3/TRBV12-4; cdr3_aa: ASTRFRDYGYT
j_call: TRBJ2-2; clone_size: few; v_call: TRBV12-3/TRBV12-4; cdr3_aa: ASSLRGIGELF
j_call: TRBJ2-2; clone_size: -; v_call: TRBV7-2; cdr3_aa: ASSYTGSGELF
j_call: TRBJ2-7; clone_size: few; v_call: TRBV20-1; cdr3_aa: SARSRGALYEQY
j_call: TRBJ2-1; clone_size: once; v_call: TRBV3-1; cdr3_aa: ASSQESGSSYNEQF
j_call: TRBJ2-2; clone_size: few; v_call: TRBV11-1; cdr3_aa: ASSLAPQGGSNTGELF
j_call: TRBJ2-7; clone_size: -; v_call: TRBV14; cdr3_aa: ASSPSGRVYEQY
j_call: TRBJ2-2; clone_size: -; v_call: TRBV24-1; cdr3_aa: ATSDFPRGPTGELF
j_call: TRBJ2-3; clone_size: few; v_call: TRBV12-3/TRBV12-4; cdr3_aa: ASSFWIRGWPEDTQY
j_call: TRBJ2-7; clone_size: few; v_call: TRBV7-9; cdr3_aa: ASSLALDRKGGEQY
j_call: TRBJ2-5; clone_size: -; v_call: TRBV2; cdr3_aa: ASRAPLQGKEETQY
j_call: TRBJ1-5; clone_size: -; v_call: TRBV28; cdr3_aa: ASSLWTGDQPQH
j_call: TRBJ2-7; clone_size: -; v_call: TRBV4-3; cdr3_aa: ASSQEGDRGGYEQY
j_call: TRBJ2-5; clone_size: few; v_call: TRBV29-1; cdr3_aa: SVASSGTGGQETQY
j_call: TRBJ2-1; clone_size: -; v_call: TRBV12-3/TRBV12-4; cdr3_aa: ASRYGTSGYNEQF
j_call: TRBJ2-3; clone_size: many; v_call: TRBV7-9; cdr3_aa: ASSSTSGRENTDTQY
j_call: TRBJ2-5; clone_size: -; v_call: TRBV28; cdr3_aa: ASREWLKSQETQY
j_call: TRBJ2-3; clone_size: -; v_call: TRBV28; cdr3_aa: ASTIGVGWGTDTQY
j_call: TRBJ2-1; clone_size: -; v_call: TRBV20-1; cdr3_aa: SARATGGQRYHNEQF
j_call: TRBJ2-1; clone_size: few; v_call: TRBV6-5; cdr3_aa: ASSYRRNSYNEQF
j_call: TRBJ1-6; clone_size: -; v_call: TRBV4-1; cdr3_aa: ASSQPTRGNNSPLH
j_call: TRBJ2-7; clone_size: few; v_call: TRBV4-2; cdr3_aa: ASSQDRGREQY
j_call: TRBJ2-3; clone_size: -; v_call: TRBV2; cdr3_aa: ASNPQSNGTPQY
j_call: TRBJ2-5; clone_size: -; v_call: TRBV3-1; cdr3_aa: ASSQGRTVQETQY
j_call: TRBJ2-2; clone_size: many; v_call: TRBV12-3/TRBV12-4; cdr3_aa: ASSLQRKAWSGELF
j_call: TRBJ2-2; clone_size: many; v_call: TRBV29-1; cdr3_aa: SVGGLFTGELF
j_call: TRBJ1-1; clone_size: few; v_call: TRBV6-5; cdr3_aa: ASSYVSGGGIPF
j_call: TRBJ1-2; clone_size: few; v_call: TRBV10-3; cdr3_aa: AISAPVGGSYGYT
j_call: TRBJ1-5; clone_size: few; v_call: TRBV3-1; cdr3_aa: ASSQGGGHRGPQH
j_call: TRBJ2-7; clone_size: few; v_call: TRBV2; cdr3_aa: ASMGRASYEQY
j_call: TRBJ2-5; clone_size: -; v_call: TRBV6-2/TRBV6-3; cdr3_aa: ASSYGGQGTQY
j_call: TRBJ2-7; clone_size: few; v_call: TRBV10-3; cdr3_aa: AISEQERGPYLGNEQY
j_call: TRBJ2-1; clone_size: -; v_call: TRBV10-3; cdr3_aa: AISESDEQF